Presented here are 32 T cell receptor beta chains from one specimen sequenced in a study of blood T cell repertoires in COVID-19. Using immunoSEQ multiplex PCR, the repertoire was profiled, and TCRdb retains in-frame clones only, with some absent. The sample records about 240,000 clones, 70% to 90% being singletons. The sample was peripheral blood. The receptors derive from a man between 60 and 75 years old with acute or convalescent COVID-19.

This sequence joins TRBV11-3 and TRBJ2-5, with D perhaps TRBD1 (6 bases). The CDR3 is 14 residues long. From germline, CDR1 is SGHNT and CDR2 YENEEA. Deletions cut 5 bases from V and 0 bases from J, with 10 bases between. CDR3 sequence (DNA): TGTGCCAGCAGCCCGCGGACAGACCAAGAGACCCAGTACTTC. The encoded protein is CASSPRTDQETQYF.

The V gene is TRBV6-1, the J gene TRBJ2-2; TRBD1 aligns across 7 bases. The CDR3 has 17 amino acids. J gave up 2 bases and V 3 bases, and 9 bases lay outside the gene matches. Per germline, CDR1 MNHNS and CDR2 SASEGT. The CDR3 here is CASSESSGTANTGELFF. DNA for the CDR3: TGTGCCAGCAGTGAGTCTTCCGGGACAGCAAACACCGGGGAGCTGTTTTTT.

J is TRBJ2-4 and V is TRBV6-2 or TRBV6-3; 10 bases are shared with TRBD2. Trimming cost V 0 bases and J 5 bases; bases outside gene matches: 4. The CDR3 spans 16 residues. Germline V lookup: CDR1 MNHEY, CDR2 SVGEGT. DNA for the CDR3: TGTGCCAGCAGTTACTCCCTAGCGGGAGAGGAAAACATTCAGTACTTC. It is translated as CASSYSLAGEENIQYF.

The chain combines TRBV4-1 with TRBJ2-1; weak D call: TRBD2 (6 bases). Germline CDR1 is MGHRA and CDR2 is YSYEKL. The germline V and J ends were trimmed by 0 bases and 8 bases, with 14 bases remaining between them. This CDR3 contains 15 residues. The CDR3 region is CASSQDPSGRDEQFF. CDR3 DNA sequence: TGCGCCAGCAGCCAAGACCCCTCCGGGAGAGATGAGCAGTTCTTC.

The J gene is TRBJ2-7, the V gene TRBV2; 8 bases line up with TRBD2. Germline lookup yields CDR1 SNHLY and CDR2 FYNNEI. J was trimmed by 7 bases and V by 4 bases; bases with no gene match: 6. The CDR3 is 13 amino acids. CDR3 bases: TGTGCCAGCAGTGTACTAGCGGTTGTAGAGCAGTACTTC. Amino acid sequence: CASSVLAVVEQYF.

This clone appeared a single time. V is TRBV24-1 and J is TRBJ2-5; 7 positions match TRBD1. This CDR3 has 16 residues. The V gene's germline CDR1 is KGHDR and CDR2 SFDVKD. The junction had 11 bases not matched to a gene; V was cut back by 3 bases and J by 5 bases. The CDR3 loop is CATSDPRVGGGETQYF. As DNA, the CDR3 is TGTGCCACCAGTGATCCCAGGGTAGGGGGCGGCGAGACCCAGTACTTC.

CDR3 in amino acids: CASSEVWTSGRGSTGELFF. The CDR3 DNA sequence: TGTGCCAGCAGTGAAGTCTGGACTAGCGGGAGGGGGTCCACCGGGGAGCTGTTTTTT. The chain carries TRBV6-1 and TRBJ2-2, with 15 bases lining up with TRBD2. Germline V gene data show CDR1 as MNHNS and CDR2 as SASEGT. CDR3 size: 19 residues. V was pared by 1 base and J by 4 bases, with 7 bases of the junction left unmatched.

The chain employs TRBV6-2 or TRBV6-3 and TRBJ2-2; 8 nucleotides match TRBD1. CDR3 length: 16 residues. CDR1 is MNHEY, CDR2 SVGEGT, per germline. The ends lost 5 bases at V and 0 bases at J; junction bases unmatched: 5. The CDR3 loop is CASSEQGAANTGELFF. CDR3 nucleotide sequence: TGTGCCAGCAGTGAGCAGGGGGCGGCGAACACCGGGGAGCTGTTTTTT.

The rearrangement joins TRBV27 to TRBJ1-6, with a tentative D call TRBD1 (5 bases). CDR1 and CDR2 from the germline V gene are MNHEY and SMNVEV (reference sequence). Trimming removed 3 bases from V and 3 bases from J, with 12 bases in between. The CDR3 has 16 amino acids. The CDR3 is CASSLGQGLYNSPLHF. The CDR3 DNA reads TGTGCCAGCAGTTTGGGGCAGGGACTCTATAATTCACCCCTCCACTTT.

In DNA, the CDR3 is TGTGCCAGCAGTTCCCCCGGGACAGGCCAAGAGACCCAGTACTTC. It translates to CASSSPGTGQETQYF. V is TRBV27 and J is TRBJ2-5; TRBD1 agrees at 8 bases. The CDR3 runs 15 residues. The trim removed 4 bases at V and 1 base at J, leaving 5 bases unmatched. CDR1 and CDR2 from the germline V gene are MNHEY and SMNVEV (reference sequence).

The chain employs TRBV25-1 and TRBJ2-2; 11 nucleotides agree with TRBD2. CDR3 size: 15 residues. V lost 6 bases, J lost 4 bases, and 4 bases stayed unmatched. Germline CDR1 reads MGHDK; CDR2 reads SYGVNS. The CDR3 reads CASSPGLAATGELFF. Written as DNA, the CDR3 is TGTGCCAGCAGCCCGGGACTAGCGGCCACCGGGGAGCTGTTTTTT.

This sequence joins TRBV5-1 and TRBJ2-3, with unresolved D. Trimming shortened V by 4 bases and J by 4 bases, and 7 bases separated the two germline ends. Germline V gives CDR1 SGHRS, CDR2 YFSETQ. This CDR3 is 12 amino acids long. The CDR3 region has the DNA TGCGCCAGCAGCGATCGGGCAGATACGCAGTATTTT. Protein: CASSDRADTQYF.

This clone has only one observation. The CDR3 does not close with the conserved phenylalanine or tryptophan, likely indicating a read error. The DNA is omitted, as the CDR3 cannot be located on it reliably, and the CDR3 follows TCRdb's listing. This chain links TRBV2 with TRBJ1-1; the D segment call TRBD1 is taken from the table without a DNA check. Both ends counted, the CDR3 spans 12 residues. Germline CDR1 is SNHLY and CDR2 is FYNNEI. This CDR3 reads CASSEGTGAFPL.

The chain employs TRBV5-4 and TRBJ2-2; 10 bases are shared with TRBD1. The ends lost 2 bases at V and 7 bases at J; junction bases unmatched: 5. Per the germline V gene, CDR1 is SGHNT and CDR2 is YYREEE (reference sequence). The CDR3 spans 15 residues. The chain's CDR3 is CASSLDRGHNGELFF. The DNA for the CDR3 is TGTGCCAGCAGCTTAGACAGGGGGCACAACGGGGAGCTGTTTTTT.

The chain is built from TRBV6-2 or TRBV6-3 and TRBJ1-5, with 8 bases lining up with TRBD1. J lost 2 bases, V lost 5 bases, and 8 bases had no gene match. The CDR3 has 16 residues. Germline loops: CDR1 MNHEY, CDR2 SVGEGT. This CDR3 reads CASSQDRASGNQPQHF. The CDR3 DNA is TGTGCCAGCAGTCAGGACAGGGCCTCCGGCAATCAGCCCCAGCATTTT.

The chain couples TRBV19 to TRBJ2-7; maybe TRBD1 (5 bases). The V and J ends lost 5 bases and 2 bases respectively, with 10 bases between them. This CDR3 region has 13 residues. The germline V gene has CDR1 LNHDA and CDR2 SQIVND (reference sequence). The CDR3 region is CASSSTGAYEQYF. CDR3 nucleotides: TGTGCCAGTAGTTCCACAGGAGCCTACGAGCAGTACTTC. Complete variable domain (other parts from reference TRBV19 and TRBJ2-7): DGGITQSPKYLFRKEGQNVTLSCEQNLNHDAMYWYRQDPGQGLRLIYYSQIVNDFQKGDIAEGYSVSREKKESFPLTVTSAQKNPTAFYLCASSSTGAYEQYFGPGTRLTVT.

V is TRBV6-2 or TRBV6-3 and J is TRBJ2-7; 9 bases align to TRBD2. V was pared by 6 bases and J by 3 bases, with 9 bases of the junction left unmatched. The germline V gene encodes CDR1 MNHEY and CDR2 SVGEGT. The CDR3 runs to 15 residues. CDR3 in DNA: TGTGCCAGCAGCATCTTGACTAGCGGTAACTACGAGCAGTACTTC. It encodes CASSILTSGNYEQYF.

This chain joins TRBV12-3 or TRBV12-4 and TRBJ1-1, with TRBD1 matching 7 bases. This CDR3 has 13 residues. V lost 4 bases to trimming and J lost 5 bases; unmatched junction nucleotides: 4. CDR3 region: CASSSTTGTEAFF. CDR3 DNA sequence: TGTGCCAGCAGTTCCACGACAGGGACTGAAGCTTTCTTT.

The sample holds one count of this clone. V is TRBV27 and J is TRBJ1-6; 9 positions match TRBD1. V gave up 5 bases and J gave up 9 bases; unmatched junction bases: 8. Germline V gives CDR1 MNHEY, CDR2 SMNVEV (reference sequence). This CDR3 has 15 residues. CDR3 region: CASSAGQGLGSPLHF. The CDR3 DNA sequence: TGTGCCAGCAGTGCCGGACAGGGGCTAGGTTCACCCCTCCACTTT.

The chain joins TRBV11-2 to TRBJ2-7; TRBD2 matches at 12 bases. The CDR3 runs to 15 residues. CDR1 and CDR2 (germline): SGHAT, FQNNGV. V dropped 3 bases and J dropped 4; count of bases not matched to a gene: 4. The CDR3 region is CASSLRLAGEYEQYF. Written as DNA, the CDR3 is TGTGCCAGCAGCTTGCGACTAGCGGGAGAGTACGAGCAGTACTTC.

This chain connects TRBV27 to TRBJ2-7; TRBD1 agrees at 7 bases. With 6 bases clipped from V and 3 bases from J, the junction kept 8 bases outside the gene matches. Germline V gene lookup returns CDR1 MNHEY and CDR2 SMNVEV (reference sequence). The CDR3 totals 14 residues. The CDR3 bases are TGTGCCAGCAGACGGACAGGCGACCGCTACGAGCAGTACTTC. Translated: CASRRTGDRYEQYF.

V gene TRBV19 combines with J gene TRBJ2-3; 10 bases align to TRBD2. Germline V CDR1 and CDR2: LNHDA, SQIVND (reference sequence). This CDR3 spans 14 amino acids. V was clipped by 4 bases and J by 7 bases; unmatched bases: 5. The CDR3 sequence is CASSTAGGPHTQYF. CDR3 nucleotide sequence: TGTGCCAGTAGTACAGCGGGAGGGCCGCATACGCAGTATTTT.

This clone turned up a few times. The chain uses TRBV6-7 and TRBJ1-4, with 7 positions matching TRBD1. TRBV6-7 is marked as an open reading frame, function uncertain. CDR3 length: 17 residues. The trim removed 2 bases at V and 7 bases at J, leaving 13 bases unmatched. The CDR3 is CASSYPLPDRTAEKLFF. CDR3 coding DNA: TGTGCCAGCAGTTACCCGTTACCGGACAGGACGGCTGAAAAACTGTTTTTT.

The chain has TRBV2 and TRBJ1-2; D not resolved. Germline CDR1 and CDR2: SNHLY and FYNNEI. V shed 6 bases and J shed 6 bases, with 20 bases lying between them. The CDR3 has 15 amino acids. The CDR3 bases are TGTGCCAGCAGCCTTACCTCAGCGGCCCCTGATGGCTACACCTTC. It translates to CASSLTSAAPDGYTF.

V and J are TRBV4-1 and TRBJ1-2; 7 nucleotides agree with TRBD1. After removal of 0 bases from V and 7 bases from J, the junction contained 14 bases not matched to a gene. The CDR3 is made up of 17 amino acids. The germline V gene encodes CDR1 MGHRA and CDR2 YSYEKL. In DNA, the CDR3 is TGCGCCAGCAGCCAAGATATTAGGGCAGGGGGGCTGGGTGGCTACACCTTC. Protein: CASSQDIRAGGLGGYTF.

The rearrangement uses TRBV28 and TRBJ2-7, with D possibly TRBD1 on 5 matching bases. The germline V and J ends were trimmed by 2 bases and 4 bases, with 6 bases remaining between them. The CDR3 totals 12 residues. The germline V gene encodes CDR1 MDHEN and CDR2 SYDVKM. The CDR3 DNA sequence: TGTGCCAGCAGTTTAAAGGGGTACGAGCAGTACTTC. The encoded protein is CASSLKGYEQYF. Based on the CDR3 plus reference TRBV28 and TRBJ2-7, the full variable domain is DVKVTQSSRYLVKRTGEKVFLECVQDMDHENMFWYRQDPGLGLRLIYFSYDVKMKEKGDIPEGYSVSREKKERFSLILESASTNQTSMYLCASSLKGYEQYFGPGTRLTVT.

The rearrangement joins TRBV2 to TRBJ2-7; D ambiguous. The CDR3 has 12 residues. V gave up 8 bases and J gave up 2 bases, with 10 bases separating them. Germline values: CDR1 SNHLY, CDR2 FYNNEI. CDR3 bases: TGTGCCAGCCTTAGCTTGGCCTACGAGCAGTACTTC. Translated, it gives CASLSLAYEQYF.

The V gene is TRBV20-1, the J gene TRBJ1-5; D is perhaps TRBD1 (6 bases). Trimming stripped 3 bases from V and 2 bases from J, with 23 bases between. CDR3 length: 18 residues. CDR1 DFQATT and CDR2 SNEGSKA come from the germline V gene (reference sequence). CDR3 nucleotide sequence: TGCAGTGCTAGTCCCAGGGACACAATGGTAGGTGGCAATCAGCCCCAGCATTTT. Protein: CSASPRDTMVGGNQPQHF.

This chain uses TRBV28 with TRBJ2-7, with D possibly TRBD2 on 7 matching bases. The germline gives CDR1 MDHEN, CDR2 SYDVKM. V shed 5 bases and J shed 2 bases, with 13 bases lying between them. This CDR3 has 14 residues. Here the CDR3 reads CASSAGGLTYEQYF. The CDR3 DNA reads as TGTGCCAGCAGTGCCGGGGGGCTAACCTACGAGCAGTACTTC. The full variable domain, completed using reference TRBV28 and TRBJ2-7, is DVKVTQSSRYLVKRTGEKVFLECVQDMDHENMFWYRQDPGLGLRLIYFSYDVKMKEKGDIPEGYSVSREKKERFSLILESASTNQTSMYLCASSAGGLTYEQYFGPGTRLTVT.

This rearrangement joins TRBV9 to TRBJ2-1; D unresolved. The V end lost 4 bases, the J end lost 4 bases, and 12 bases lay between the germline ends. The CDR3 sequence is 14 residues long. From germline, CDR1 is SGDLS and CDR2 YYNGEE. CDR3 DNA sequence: TGTGCCAGCAGCCTTGTCGACAAATACAATGAGCAGTTCTTC. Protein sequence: CASSLVDKYNEQFF.

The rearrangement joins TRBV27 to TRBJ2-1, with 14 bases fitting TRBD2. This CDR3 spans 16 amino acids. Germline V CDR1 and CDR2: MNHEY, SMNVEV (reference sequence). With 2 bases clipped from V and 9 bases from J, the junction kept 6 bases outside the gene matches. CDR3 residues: CASSLMGLAGVGEQFF. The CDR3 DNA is TGTGCCAGCAGTTTAATGGGACTAGCGGGAGTCGGTGAGCAGTTCTTC.

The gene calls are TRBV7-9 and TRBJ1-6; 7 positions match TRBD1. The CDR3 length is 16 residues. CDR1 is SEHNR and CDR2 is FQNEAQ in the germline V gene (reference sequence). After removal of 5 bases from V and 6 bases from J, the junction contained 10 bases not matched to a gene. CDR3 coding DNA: TGTGCCAGCAGCCGCCCGTCTACAGGGGTTAATTCACCCCTCCACTTT. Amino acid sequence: CASSRPSTGVNSPLHF.